These 9 T cell receptor beta chains were all obtained from the same sample, sequenced in a study of blood T cell repertoires in COVID-19. Some clones are missing from TCRdb's copy, which holds only in-frame ones; the method was immunoSEQ multiplex PCR. Among 180,000 or so clones listed, roughly 89% were seen once. Specimen: PBMCs or T cells enriched from blood (not recorded which). The source of these receptors is a woman aged 40 to 55 with acute COVID-19.

This rearrangement joins TRBV23-1 to TRBJ1-4, with TRBD1 identical over 8 bases. TRBV23-1 is marked as an open reading frame, function uncertain. V gave up 3 bases and J gave up 4 bases; unmatched junction bases: 7. This CDR3 contains 16 residues. This chain's CDR3 is CASSQARGPNNEKLFF. CDR3 sequence (DNA): TGCGCCAGCAGTCAGGCCAGGGGGCCGAATAATGAAAAACTGTTTTTT.

Comments on this clone: Compared with germline, one end of the junction differs, possibly owing to a read error. The sample holds other DNA sequences that translate to the same CDR3. V usage is TRBV19 and J usage is TRBJ1-5, with TRBD1 identical over 12 bases. The V gene's germline CDR1 is LNHDA and CDR2 SQIVND (reference sequence). CDR3 length equals 16 residues. The CDR3 reads CASSTRDRGLNQPQHF. The CDR3 DNA reads as TGCGCCAGTAGTACCCGGGACAGGGGGCTTAATCAGCCCCAGCATTTT.

V gene TRBV7-9 combines with J gene TRBJ2-3; 15 positions agree with TRBD2. Trimming cost V 1 base and J 5 bases; bases outside gene matches: 4. CDR1 is SEHNR and CDR2 is FQNEAQ in the germline V gene (reference sequence). CDR3 length: 17 residues. Here the CDR3 DNA reads TGTGCCAGCAGCTTAGGCGGACTAGCGGGGGGGCTAGATACGCAGTATTTT. It codes for CASSLGGLAGGLDTQYF.

In its sample, this clone was seen a few times. This rearrangement joins TRBV5-5 to TRBJ1-1, with a possible D match to TRBD1 (5 bases). The germline V gene encodes CDR1 SGHKS and CDR2 YYEKEE (reference sequence). The CDR3 contains 14 residues. Trimming stripped 7 bases from V and 0 bases from J, with 13 bases between. CDR3 sequence reads: CASGRDFMNTEAFF. In DNA form, the CDR3 reads TGTGCCAGCGGCCGGGACTTCATGAACACTGAAGCTTTCTTT.

This rearrangement joins TRBV7-9 to TRBJ2-5, with a possible D match to TRBD2 (6 bases). Trimming shortened V by 4 bases and J by 4 bases, and 16 bases separated the two germline ends. Germline V gene lookup returns CDR1 SEHNR and CDR2 FQNEAQ (reference sequence). There are 15 residues in the CDR3. CDR3 sequence reads: CASSSSGRRVETQYF. CDR3 nucleotides: TGTGCCAGCAGCTCGTCGGGACGGAGGGTAGAGACCCAGTACTTC.

The chain links TRBV2 to TRBJ1-6; 11 bases agree with TRBD1. This CDR3 contains 13 residues. Germline V gene lookup returns CDR1 SNHLY and CDR2 FYNNEI. The junction had 8 bases not matched to a gene; V was cut back by 7 bases and J by 15 bases. The CDR3 here is CASTRDRGNLLHF. CDR3 DNA sequence: TGTGCCAGCACCCGGGACAGGGGGAATCTCCTCCACTTT. Drawing the rest from reference TRBV2 and TRBJ1-6, the complete variable domain is EPEVTQTPSHQVTQMGQEVILRCVPISNHLYFYWYRQILGQKVEFLVSFYNNEISEKSEIFDDQFSVERPDGSNFTLKIRSTKLEDSAMYFCASTRDRGNLLHFGNGTRLTVT.

This clone was found once. The V and J genes are TRBV12-5 and TRBJ2-7, with 7 bases fitting TRBD1. The ends lost 3 bases at V and 0 bases at J; junction bases unmatched: 5. The CDR3 is 15 residues long. Germline V gene sequence: CDR1 LGHNT, CDR2 FRNRAP. The CDR3 is CASGFPTGSSYEQYF. CDR3 in DNA: TGTGCTAGTGGTTTCCCGACAGGGAGCTCCTACGAGCAGTACTTC. Full variable domain (missing parts from reference TRBV12-5 and TRBJ2-7): DARVTQTPRHKVTEMGQEVTMRCQPILGHNTVFWYRQTMMQGLELLAYFRNRAPLDDSGMPKDRFSAEMPDATLATLKIQPSEPRDSAVYFCASGFPTGSSYEQYFGPGTRLTVT.

This clone was found a few times. The rearrangement joins TRBV28 to TRBJ1-1; 10 bases are a match to TRBD1. Germline V CDR1 and CDR2: MDHEN, SYDVKM. Germline trimming cut 5 bases from V and 13 bases from J; bases unmatched to any gene: 10. The CDR3 totals 13 residues. CDR3 nucleotides: TGTGCCAGCAGTCCAGACCCGGACAGGGGGGATTTCTTT. This codes for CASSPDPDRGDFF.

This chain uses TRBV21-1 with TRBJ1-4; the table's TRBD1 call for D was not verified on the DNA. TRBV21-1 is marked as a pseudogene. This CDR3 has 14 amino acids. The CDR3 region is CASRGGQGEEKLFF. CDR3 in DNA: TGTGCCAGCAGGGGGGGACAGGGGGAGGAAAAACTGTTTTTT.